This T cell receptor (beta chain) derives from a study of T-cell reconstitution after alpha-beta-depleted transplantation in children. In this sample, this clonotype turned up many times. Unique molecular identifiers were used to barcode this TCRbeta library. TCRdb re-called the PCR reads through MiXCR, storing one row per CDR3 protein. The table includes 200,000 to 300,000 distinct CDR3 sequences, around 11% detected once. The receptor's source is a human donor who donated a stem cell graft to a child with acute lymphoblastic leukemia. The sequencing used PBMCs from the stem cell graft donor, collected from the stem cell graft.

CDR3 sequence reads: CSATRAGFSYNEQFF. The CDR3 region has the DNA TGCAGTGCGACGCGCGCGGGTTTTTCCTACAATGAGCAGTTCTTC. V gene TRBV20-1 combines with J gene TRBJ2-1; D perhaps matches TRBD2 (5 bases). CDR3 size: 15 residues. Trimming shortened V by 6 bases and J by 1 base, and 16 bases separated the two germline ends. CDR1 DFQATT and CDR2 SNEGSKA come from the germline V gene (reference sequence).